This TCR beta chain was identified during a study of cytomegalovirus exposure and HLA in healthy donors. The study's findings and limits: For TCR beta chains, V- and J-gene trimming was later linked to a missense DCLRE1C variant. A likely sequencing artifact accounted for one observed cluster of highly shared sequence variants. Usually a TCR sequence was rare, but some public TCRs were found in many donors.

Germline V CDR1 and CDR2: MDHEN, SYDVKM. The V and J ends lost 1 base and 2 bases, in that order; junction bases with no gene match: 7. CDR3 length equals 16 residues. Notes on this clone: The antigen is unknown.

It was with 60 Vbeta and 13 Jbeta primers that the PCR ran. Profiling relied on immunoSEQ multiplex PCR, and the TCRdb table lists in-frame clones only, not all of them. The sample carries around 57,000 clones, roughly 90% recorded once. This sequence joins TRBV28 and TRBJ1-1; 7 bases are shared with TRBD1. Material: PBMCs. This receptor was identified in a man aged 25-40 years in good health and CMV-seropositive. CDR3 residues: CASSLSGQETNTEAFF. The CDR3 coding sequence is TGTGCCAGCAGTTTATCTGGACAGGAGACTAACACTGAAGCTTTCTTT.